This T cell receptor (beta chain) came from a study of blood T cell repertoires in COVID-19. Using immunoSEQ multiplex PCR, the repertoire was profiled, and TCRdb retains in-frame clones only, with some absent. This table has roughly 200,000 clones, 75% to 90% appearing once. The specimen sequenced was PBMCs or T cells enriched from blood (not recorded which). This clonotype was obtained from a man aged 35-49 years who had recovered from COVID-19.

In DNA form, the CDR3 reads TGTGCCAGCAGCCTAGGACAGGGGCCTTTCTTAAACTATGGCTACACCTTC. Translation gives CASSLGQGPFLNYGYTF. The J gene is TRBJ1-2, the V gene TRBV14, with 9 bases that match TRBD1. The CDR3 has 17 residues. V dropped 4 bases and J dropped 2; count of bases not matched to a gene: 11. CDR1 is SGHDN, CDR2 FVKESK, per germline.